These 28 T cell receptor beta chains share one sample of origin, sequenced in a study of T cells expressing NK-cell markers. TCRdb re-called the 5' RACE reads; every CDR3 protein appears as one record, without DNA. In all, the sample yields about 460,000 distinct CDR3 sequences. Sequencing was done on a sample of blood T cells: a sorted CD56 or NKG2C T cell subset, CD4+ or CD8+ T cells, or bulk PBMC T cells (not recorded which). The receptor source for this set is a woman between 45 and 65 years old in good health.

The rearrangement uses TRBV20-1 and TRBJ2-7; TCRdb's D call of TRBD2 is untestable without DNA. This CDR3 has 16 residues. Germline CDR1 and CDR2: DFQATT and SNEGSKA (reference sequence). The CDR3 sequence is CSALTTSGTPFLEQYF.

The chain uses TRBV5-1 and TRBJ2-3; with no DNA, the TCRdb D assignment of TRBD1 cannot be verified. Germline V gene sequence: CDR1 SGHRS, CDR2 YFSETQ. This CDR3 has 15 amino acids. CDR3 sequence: CASSFEGIGTDTQYF.

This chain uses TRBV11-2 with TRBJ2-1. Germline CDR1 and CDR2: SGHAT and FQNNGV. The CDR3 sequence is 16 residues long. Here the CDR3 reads CASSLIGGSTYNEQFF.

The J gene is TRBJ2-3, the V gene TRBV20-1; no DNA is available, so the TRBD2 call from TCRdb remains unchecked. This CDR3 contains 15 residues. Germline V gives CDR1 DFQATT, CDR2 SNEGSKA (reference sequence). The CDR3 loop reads CSATGPTGPTDTQYF.

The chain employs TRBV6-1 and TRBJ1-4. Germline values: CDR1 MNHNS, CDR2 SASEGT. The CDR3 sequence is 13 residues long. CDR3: CASSAERIEKLFF.

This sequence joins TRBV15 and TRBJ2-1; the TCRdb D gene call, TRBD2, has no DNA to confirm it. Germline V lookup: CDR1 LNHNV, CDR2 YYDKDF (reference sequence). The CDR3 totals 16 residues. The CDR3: CATSRDLGGRHNEQFF.

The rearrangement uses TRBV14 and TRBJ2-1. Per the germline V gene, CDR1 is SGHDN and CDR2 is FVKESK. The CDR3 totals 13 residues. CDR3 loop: CASSQVIGAEQFF.

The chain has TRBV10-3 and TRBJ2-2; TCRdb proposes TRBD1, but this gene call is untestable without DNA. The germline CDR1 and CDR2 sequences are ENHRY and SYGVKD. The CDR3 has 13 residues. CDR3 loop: CAIRGTGTGELFF.

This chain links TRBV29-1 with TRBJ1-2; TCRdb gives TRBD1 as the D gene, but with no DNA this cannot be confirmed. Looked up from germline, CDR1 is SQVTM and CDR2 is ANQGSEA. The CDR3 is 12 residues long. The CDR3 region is CSTGGPDYGYTF.

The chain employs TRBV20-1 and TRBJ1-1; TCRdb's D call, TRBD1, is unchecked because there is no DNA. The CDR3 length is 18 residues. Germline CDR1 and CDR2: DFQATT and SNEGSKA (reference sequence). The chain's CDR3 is CSARNPRQGGPRDTEAFF.

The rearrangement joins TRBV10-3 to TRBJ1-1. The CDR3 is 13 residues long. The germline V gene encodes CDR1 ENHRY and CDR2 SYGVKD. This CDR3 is CAISVKGETEAFF.

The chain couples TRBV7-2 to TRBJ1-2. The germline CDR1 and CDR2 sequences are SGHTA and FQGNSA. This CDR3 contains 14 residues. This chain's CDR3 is CASSLTGPSMEVTF. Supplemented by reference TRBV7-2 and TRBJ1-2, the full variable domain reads GAGVSQSPSNKVTEKGKDVELRCDPISGHTALYWYRQSLGQGLEFLIYFQGNSAPDKSGLPSDRFSAERTGGSVSTLTIQRTQQEDSAVYLCASSLTGPSMEVTFGSGTRLTVV.

This CDR3 is CSAGGQRRETQYF. The chain is built from TRBV20-1 and TRBJ2-5; no DNA is available, so the TRBD1 call from TCRdb remains unchecked. CDR3 size: 13 residues. Germline V gene lookup returns CDR1 DFQATT and CDR2 SNEGSKA (reference sequence).

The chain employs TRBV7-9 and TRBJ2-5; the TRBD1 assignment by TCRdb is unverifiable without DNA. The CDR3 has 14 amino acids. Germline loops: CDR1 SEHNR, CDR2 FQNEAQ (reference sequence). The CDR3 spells CASRLGQGQETQYF.

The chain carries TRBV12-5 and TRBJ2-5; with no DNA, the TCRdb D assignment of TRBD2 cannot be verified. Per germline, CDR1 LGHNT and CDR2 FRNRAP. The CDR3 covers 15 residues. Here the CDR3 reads CASGPGLVEQETQYF.

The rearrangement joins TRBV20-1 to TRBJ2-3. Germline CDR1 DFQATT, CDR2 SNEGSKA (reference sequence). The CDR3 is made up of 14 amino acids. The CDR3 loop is CSSGLLFRTDTQYF.

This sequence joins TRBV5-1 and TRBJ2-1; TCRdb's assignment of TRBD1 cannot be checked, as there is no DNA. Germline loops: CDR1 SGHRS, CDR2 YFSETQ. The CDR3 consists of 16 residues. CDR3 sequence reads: CASRPEWGAGVNEQFF.

This CDR3 is CASSLSQGNGYTF. The rearrangement joins TRBV12-3 or TRBV12-4 to TRBJ1-2; TCRdb outputs TRBD1, but without DNA this stays unchecked. The CDR3 has 13 amino acids.

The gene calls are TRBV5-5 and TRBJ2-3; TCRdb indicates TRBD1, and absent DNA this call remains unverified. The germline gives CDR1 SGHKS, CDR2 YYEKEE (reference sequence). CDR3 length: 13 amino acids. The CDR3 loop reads CASSSPPSYTQYF. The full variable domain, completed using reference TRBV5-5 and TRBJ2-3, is DAGVTQSPTHLIKTRGQQVTLRCSPISGHKSVSWYQQVLGQGPQFIFQYYEKEERGRGNFPDRFSARQFPNYSSELNVNALLLGDSALYLCASSSPPSYTQYFGPGTRLTVL.

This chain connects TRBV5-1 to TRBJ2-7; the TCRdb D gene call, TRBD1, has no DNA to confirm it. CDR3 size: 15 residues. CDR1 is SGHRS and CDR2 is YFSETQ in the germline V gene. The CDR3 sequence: CASSLTPGQTYEQYF.

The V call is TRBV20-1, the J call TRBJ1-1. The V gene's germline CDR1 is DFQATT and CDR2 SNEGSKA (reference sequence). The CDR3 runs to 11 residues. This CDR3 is CSAPVKAEAFF.

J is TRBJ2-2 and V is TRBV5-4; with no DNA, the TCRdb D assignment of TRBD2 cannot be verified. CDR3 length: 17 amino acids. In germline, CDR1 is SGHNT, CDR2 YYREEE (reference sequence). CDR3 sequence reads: CASIDLERETSTGELFF.

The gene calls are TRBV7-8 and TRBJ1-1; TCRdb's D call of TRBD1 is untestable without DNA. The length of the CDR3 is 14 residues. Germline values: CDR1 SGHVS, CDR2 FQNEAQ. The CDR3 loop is CASSWGGRNTEAFF.

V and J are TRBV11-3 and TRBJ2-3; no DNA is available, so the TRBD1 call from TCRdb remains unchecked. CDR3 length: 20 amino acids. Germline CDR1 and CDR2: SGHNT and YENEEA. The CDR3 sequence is CASSLDRRRTGQSNTDTQYF.

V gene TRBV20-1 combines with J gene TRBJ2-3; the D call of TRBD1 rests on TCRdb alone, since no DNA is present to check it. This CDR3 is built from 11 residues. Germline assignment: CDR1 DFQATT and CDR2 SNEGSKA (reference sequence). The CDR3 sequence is CSAPLGDTQYF.

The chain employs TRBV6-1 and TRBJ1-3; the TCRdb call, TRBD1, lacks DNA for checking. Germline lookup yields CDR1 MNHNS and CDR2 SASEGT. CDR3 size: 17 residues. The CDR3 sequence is CASSEAAPRRSGNTIYF.

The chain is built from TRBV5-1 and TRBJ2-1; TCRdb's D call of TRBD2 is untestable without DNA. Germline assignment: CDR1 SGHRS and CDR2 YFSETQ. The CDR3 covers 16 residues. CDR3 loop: CASSLGQAGGPIEQFF.

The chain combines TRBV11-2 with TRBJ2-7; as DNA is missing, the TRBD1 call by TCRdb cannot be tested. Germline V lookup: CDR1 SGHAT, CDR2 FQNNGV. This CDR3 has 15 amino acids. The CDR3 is CASSLALGRSYEQYF.